One sample yielded the 5 T cell receptor beta chains listed below, sequenced in a study of T cells in Graves' hyperthyroidism and ophthalmopathy (dated by TCRdb to the late 2010s). The method was multiplex PCR. TCRdb lists the instrument as Illumina HiSeq 2000. The TCR beta CDR3 regions were amplified from RNA transcripts. The TCR CDR3 was subjected to a first round of RT-PCR using the HTBI primer set and the Qiagen OneStep RT-PCR kit. TCRdb reprocessed the public reads (quality trimming at Q25 with fastp, clone calling with MiXCR) and kept in-frame beta chains. Here each entry gathers all rows of one CDR3 protein and keeps the most common genes and DNA. This sample holds 500,000 to 750,000 distinct CDR3 sequences; roughly 14% were observed only once. The ten largest clonotypes hold roughly 7.3% of the sample. Sequenced: blood. The receptor source for this set is a woman in her thirties with Graves' hyperthyroidism.

There are many counts of this clonotype. CDR3 in amino acids: CASSLLAGNTEAFF. CDR3 bases: TGTGCCAGCAGTTTATTGGCCGGGAACACTGAAGCTTTCTTT. The chain recombines TRBV28 with TRBJ1-1; no reliable D call. Germline V gene sequence: CDR1 MDHEN, CDR2 SYDVKM. CDR3 size: 14 residues. Trimming pared 1 base from V and 1 base from J, leaving 7 bases between.

This clonotype has a handful of counts. This chain connects TRBV6-1 to TRBJ2-2; 10 bases fit TRBD2. This CDR3 is built from 17 residues. After removal of 5 bases from V and 0 bases from J, the junction contained 6 bases not matched to a gene. Germline CDR1 MNHNS, CDR2 SASEGT. The CDR3 nucleotides are TGTGCCAGCAGTAAAGTAGCGGGGGGTGCGAACACCGGGGAGCTGTTTTTT. Its protein product is CASSKVAGGANTGELFF.

The sample holds a few counts of this clonotype. The J gene is TRBJ1-6, the V gene TRBV19; D is undetermined. Per germline, CDR1 LNHDA and CDR2 SQIVND (reference sequence). Trimming left V 3 bases short and J 8 bases short, with 11 bases between. The CDR3 consists of 14 residues. The CDR3 nucleotides are TGTGCCAGTAGTATTGGCGGCCTCTATTCACCCCTCCACTTT. Protein product: CASSIGGLYSPLHF.

This clonotype was observed many times. The V gene is TRBV7-9, the J gene TRBJ1-1; tentatively, D is TRBD1 (5 bases). Germline CDR1 and CDR2: SEHNR and FQNEAQ (reference sequence). The CDR3 loop spans 12 amino acids. Trimming removed 7 bases from V and 3 bases from J, with 9 bases in between. The CDR3 DNA is TGTGCCAGCACCGGGGGGGACACTGAAGCTTTCTTT. Translated, it gives CASTGGDTEAFF.

The sample holds a few counts of this clonotype. This chain uses TRBV6-2 or TRBV6-3 with TRBJ1-5; weak D call: TRBD1 (5 bases). CDR3 size: 16 residues. Trimming cost V 4 bases and J 3 bases, with 16 bases left between them. Germline assignment: CDR1 MNHEY and CDR2 SVGEGT. CDR3 in DNA: TGTGCCAGCAGTTTGCAATACGGGGCCATCAATCAGCCCCAGCATTTT. It encodes CASSLQYGAINQPQHF.